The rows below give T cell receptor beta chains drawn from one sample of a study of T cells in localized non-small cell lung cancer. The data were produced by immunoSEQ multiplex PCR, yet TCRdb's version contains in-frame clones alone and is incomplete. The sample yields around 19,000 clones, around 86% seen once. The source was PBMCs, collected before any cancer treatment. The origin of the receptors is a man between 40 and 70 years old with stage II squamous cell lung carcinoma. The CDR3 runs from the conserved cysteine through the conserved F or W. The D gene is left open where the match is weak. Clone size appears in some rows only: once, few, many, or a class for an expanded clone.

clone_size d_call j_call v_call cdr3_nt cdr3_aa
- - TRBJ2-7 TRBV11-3 TGTGCCAGCAGCTTCATTCAGGACGCAGGCTCCTACGAGCAGTACTTC CASSFIQDAGSYEQYF
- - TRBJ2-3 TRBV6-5 TGTGCCAGCAGTTACGGCCAGGGGAAGACCTCAAATACGCAGTATTTT CASSYGQGKTSNTQYF
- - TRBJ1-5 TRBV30 TGTGCCTGGAGAGGGGCGGGTGTAAATCAGCCCCAGCATTTT CAWRGAGVNQPQHF
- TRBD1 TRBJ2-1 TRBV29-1 TGCAGCGTCTCGGGACAGGTATCTATTGAGCAGTTCTTC CSVSGQVSIEQFF
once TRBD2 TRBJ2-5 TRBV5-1 TGCGCCAGCAGCGAGGGACTAGCGGGGTATAGGGAGACCCAGTACTTC CASSEGLAGYRETQYF
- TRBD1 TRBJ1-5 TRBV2 TGTGCCAGCAGTGAACGTATGACAGGGGGCAGTCAGCCCCAGCATTTT CASSERMTGGSQPQHF
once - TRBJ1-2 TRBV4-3 TGCGCCAGCAGCCAAGAACCGACGGTTGCCTATGGCTACACCTTC CASSQEPTVAYGYTF
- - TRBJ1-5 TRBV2 TGTGCCAGCAGTGAACCCGGAATCTTCAATCAGCCCCAGCATTTT CASSEPGIFNQPQHF
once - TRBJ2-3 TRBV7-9 TGTGCCAGCAGCTTATTGATACAGCGCAGCACAGATACGCAGTATTTT CASSLLIQRSTDTQYF
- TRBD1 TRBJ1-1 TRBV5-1 TGCGCCAGCAGCGTGACAGGGAAGGAGGACACTGAAGCTTTCTTT CASSVTGKEDTEAFF
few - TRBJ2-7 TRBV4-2 TGTGCCAGCAGCCAAGTCGATTTGGTCGGAGCCTACGAGCAGTACTTC CASSQVDLVGAYEQYF
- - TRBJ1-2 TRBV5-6 TGTGCCAGCAGCTTCGGGTCGAACTATGGCTACACCTTC CASSFGSNYGYTF
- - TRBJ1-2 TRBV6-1 TGTGCCAGCAAACAGGAATTGACAAACTATGGCTACACCTTC CASKQELTNYGYTF
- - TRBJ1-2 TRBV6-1 TGTGCCAGCAGTGAACTCTATGGCTACACCTTC CASSELYGYTF
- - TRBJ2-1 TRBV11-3 TGTGCCAGCAGCCGTAACGGCGGGAAGCGGAACAATGAGCAGTTCTTC CASSRNGGKRNNEQFF
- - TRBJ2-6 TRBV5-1 TGCGCCACCTCGGCAAGCAGCCGACTCTCTGGGGCCAACGTCCTGACTTTC CATSASSRLSGANVLTF
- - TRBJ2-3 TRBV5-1 TGCGCCAGCTTTCTCCTAATACACACAGATACGCAGTATTTT CASFLLIHTDTQYF
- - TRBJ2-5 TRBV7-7 TGTGCCAGCAGCTTAGCAACCGGGTTGGAGACCCAGTACTTC CASSLATGLETQYF
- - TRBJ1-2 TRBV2 TGTGCCAGCACCTTGGTTACCGTTAACTATGGCTACACCTTC CASTLVTVNYGYTF
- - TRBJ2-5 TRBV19 TGTGCCAGTAGTCCGGCAATCCAAGAGACCCAGTACTTC CASSPAIQETQYF
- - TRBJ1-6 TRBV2 TGTGCCAGCAGGGGGGGCACTAGCTCCTATAATTCACCCCTCCACTTT CASRGGTSSYNSPLHF
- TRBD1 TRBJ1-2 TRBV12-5 TGTGCTAGTGGCCCACTCGACAGGGGGGGGAACTATGGCTACACCTTC CASGPLDRGGNYGYTF
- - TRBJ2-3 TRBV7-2 TGTGCCAGCAGGTCCCCCGGCACAGATACGCAGTATTTT CASRSPGTDTQYF
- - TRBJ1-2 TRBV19 TGTGCCAGTATTTCCCTCCCAGGGGCTGTAGGTGGCTACACCTTC CASISLPGAVGGYTF
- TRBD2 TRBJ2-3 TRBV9 TGTGCCAGCAGCGCGACTAGCGGGCCCACAGATACGCAGTATTTT CASSATSGPTDTQYF
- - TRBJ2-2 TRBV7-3 TGTGCCAGCAGCTCCCCCGGAGGCCGGGACACCGGGGAGCTGTTTTTT CASSSPGGRDTGELFF
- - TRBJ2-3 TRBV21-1 TGTGCCAGCAGCAAAGGAGGGGATGCTAGCACAGATACGCAGTATTTT CASSKGGDASTDTQYF
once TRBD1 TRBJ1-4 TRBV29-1 TGCAGCGTTTCAACAGGGGGATTCGAAAAACTGTTTTTT CSVSTGGFEKLFF
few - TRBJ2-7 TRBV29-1 TGCAGCGTTCGCTCCCTGAACAGGGCCGACGAGCAGTACTTC CSVRSLNRADEQYF
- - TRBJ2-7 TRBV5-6 TGTGCCAGCAGCTTGGGGGGGGCGGGCCTCTACGAGCAGTACTTC CASSLGGAGLYEQYF
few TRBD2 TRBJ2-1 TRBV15 TGTGCCACCAGGGATGGCCTAGCGGGGGTTAATGAGCAGTTCTTC CATRDGLAGVNEQFF
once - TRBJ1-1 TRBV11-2 TGTGCCAGCAGCTTACTTACAGGGACGAACACTGAAGCTTTCTTT CASSLLTGTNTEAFF
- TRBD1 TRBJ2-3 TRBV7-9 TGTGCCAGCAGACCAAACAGGGGGCGCAGTACGCAGTATTTT CASRPNRGRSTQYF
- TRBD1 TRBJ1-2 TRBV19 TGTGCCAGTAGTATAACCGCCAGGGACAGAACAAACTATGGCTACACCTTC CASSITARDRTNYGYTF
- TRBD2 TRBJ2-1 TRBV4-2 TGTGCCAGCAGCCAATTCCTCCCGGGGGGCTCCTACAATGAGCAGTTCTTC CASSQFLPGGSYNEQFF
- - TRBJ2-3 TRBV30 TGTGCCTCGAGTGGGGGGATTGTAGATACGCAGTATTTT CASSGGIVDTQYF
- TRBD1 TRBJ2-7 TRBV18 TGTGCCAGCTCACCAACAGGGGGCGGCGAGCAGTACTTC CASSPTGGGEQYF
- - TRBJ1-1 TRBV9 TGTGCCAGCAGCGTGCTGGGGAGGGGGAACACTGAAGCTTTCTTT CASSVLGRGNTEAFF
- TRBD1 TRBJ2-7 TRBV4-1 TGCGCCAGCAGCCAAGTGCTGGGTAGGCCAGGGGGTCCCGACGAGCAGTACTTC CASSQVLGRPGGPDEQYF
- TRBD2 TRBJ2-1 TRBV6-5 TGTGCCAGCAGCCTAGCGGGGTTATACAATGAGCAGTTCTTC CASSLAGLYNEQFF
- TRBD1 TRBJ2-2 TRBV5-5 TGTGCCAGCAGCTTGGGCGACAGGGACGCCGGGGAGCTGTTTTTT CASSLGDRDAGELFF
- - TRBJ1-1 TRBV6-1 TGTGCCACCCAACCCCGGGGGACCACTGAAGCTTTCTTT CATQPRGTTEAFF
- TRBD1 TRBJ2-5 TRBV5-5 TGTGCCAGCAGCTTGACGGGACAGGACCAAGAGACCCAGTACTTC CASSLTGQDQETQYF